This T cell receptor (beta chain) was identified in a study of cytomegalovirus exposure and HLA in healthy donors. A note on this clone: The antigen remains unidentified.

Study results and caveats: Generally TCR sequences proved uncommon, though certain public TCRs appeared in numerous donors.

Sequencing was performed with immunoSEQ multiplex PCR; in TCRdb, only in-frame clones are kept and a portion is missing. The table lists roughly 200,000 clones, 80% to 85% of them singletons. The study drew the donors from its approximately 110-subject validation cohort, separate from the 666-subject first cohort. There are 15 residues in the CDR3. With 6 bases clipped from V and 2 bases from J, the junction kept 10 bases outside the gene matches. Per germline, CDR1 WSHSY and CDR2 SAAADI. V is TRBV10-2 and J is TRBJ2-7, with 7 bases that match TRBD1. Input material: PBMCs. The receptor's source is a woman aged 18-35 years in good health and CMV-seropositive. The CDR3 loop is CASSDGKGQPYEQYF. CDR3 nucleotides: TGCGCCAGCAGCGACGGAAAGGGACAGCCCTACGAGCAGTACTTC.